The rows below give T cell receptor beta chains drawn from one sample of a study of T cell responses to AZD1222 COVID-19 vaccine. Measured with immunoSEQ multiplex PCR; TCRdb has only the in-frame clones, and not every one. The sample comprises 160,000 or so clones, approximately 90% of which are singletons, and 1.5% to 2% rests with the top ten. Here the sequenced sample was peripheral blood, taken on day 0 of AZD1222 vaccination. The origin of the receptors is an adult in good health. CDR3s include the opening cysteine and the closing phenylalanine or tryptophan. A D gene is named only where the DNA matches it firmly. Not all rows give a size; the values are once, few, many and, for expanded clones, a class.

TRBJ1-1 20 - - TRBV4-1 TGCGCCAGCAGCCCGAAGATGATGACGGAAGTACAATTTATGAACACTGAAGCTTTCTTT CASSPKMMTEVQFMNTEAFF
TRBJ1-4 13 TRBD1 - TRBV19 TGTGCCAGTGATGACAGGGGAGAAGGAAAACTGTTTTTT CASDDRGEGKLFF
TRBJ1-1 12 - - TRBV7-9 TGTGCCAGCAGCTTAGGGACGCCGGTGGCTTTCTTT CASSLGTPVAFF
TRBJ2-7 13 TRBD1 - TRBV18 TGTGCCAGCTCCCCCGGGACAGGTTACGAGCAGTACTTC CASSPGTGYEQYF
TRBJ2-7 14 TRBD1 - TRBV30 TGTGCCTGGAATCTCGGCAGGGGGTACCACGAGCAGTACTTC CAWNLGRGYHEQYF
TRBJ1-2 14 - - TRBV27 TGTGCCAGCAGACTCAGCGGACAGAACTATGGCTACACCTTC CASRLSGQNYGYTF
TRBJ1-2 15 - once TRBV6-6 TGTGCCAGCAGGCCCCACGGCTTATACAACTATGGCTACACCTTC CASRPHGLYNYGYTF
TRBJ1-6 15 - - TRBV27 TGTGCCAGCAGTTTATTAACCGGGGACGATTCACCCCTCCACTTT CASSLLTGDDSPLHF
TRBJ2-5 16 - - TRBV18 TGTGCCAGCTCACCACCAGTGTCCGGGGCGCAGAAGACCCAGTACTTC CASSPPVSGAQKTQYF
TRBJ2-1 14 - - TRBV6-2/TRBV6-3 TGTGCCAGCAGTTACCGTGGCCTTGGGGTTGATCAGTTCTTC CASSYRGLGVDQFF
TRBJ1-2 15 TRBD1 - TRBV4-1 TGCGCCAGCAGCCAAAGGACAGGGAGCGACTATGGCTACACCTTC CASSQRTGSDYGYTF
TRBJ2-7 18 TRBD1 once TRBV2 TGTGCCAGCAGTGAAGCCCATAAGGGACAGGGGGCTCCCTACGAGCAGTACTTC CASSEAHKGQGAPYEQYF
TRBJ2-7 19 - - TRBV6-1 TGTGCCAGCAGTGAAAACAGCGTGGGAAACTTCCGCTGGGGTTACGAGCAGTACTTC CASSENSVGNFRWGYEQYF
TRBJ1-1 13 - - TRBV6-6 TGTGCCAGCAAACTTGACCCGGGGACTGAAGCTTTCTTT CASKLDPGTEAFF
TRBJ1-3 17 - - TRBV9 TGTGCCAGCAGCCCAGGAGCCCCCGACCTCTCTGGAAACACCATATATTTT CASSPGAPDLSGNTIYF
TRBJ2-5 15 - - TRBV9 TGTGCCAGCAGCGTAGTTATGGGGGAGCAAGAGACCCAGTACTTC CASSVVMGEQETQYF